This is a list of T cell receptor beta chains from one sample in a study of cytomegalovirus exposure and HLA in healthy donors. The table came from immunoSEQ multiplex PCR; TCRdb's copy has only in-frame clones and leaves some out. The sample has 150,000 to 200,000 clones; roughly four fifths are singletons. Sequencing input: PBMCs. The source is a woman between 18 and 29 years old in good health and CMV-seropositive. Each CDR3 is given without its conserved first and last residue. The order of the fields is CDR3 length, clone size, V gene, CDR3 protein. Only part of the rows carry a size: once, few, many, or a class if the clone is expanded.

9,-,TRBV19,ASSWGGEQF
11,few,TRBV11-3,ASSLEATYEQY
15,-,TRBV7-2,ASSFGTGPGENTEAF
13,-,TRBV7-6,ASSSTGTGRVTQY
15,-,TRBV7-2,ASSLLSLRDRGDTQY
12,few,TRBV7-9,ASSLDGGVYGYT
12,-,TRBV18,ASSPGSSGNTIY
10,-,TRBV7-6,ASSFRGGELF
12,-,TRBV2,ASSALRGGDTQY
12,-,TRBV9,ASCGGGPTDTQY
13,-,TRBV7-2,ASSYSGGKTDTQY
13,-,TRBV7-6,ASSLGGPPADTQY
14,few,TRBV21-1,ASSTPGQGSRTEAF
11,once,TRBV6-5,ASSYRRFQPQH
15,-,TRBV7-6,ASSQRPSGTSGFGQF
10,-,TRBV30,AWSVEDQPQH
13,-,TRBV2,ASRPTSGPDYEQY
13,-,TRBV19,ASSKYPGQNTEAF
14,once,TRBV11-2,ATTASSGGFYNEQF
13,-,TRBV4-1,ASSQGWGGQSEQY